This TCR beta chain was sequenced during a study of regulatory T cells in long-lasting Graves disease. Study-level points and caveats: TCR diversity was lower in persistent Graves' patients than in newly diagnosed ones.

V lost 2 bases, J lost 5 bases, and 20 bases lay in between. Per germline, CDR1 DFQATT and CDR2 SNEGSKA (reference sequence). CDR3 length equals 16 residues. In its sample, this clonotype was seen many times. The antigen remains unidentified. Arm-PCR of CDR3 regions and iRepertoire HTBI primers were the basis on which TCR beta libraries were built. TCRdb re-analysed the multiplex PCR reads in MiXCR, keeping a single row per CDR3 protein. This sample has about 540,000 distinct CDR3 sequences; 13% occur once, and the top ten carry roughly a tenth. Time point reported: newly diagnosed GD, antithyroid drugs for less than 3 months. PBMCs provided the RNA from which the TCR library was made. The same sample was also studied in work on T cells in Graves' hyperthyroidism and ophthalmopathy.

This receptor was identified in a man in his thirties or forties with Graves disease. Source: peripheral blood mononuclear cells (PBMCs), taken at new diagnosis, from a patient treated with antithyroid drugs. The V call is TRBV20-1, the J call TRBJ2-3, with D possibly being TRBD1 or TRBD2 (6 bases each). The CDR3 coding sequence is TGCAGTGCTAGAACCTACCGGGGGCCCGCCGGAGATACGCAGTATTTT. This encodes CSARTYRGPAGDTQYF.